The rows below give T cell receptor beta chains drawn from one sample of a study of beta chain features in type 1 diabetes. The data were produced by immunoSEQ multiplex PCR, yet TCRdb's version contains in-frame clones alone and is incomplete. Among about 150,000 clones listed, around 9.7% were seen once. The sample was central memory CD4+ T cells from blood. The origin of the receptors is a woman aged 25-40 years with type 1 diabetes. Both conserved end residues are part of each CDR3. A D gene is named only where the DNA matches it firmly. Clone size is given for some rows only: seen once, a few or many times, or a class if the clone is expanded.

D gene,clone size,J gene,V gene,CDR3 DNA,CDR3 protein
.,few,TRBJ1-5,TRBV19,TGTGCCAGTAGTACCAGCGCGCGGGGTCAGCCCCAGCATTTT,CASSTSARGQPQHF
TRBD2,few,TRBJ2-3,TRBV2,TGTGCCAGCAGTGAATCCCTAGCGGGTACGGGGGATACGCAGTATTTT,CASSESLAGTGDTQYF
.,.,TRBJ1-2,TRBV5-1,TGCGCCAGCAGCCTAACCATGGATGGCTACACCTTC,CASSLTMDGYTF
TRBD1,.,TRBJ2-7,TRBV14,TGTGCCAGCAGCCAAGTGCAGACAGGGGGCTACGAGCAGTACTTC,CASSQVQTGGYEQYF
.,few,TRBJ1-2,TRBV7-6,TGTGCCAGCAGCTTAGATAGCAGGGGATATGGCTACACCTTC,CASSLDSRGYGYTF
.,many,TRBJ2-3,TRBV2,TGTGCCAGCAGGGGTGGGAGGACGCAGTATTTT,CASRGGRTQYF
TRBD1,few,TRBJ2-7,TRBV5-1,TGCGCCAGCAGCCCGGACAGGTCCCGTGAGTACTTC,CASSPDRSREYF
TRBD1,few,TRBJ2-7,TRBV28,TGTGCCAGCAGTTTATTCGGGACAGACTACGAGCAGTACTTC,CASSLFGTDYEQYF
.,.,TRBJ1-2,TRBV6-6,TGTGCCAGCAGTAACCAACGTACTTACGGCTACACCTTC,CASSNQRTYGYTF
.,few,TRBJ2-6,TRBV2,TGTGCCAGCACCCTCTCTGGGGCCAACGTCCTGACTTTC,CASTLSGANVLTF
TRBD1,few,TRBJ2-1,TRBV6-1,TGTGCCAGCAGTGAAGGGGGACAGGCTCTCTCCTACAATGAGCAGTTCTTC,CASSEGGQALSYNEQFF
.,few,TRBJ2-1,TRBV7-2,TGTGCCAGCAGCTTACAGTCCTACAATGAGCAGTTCTTC,CASSLQSYNEQFF
TRBD1,few,TRBJ2-2,TRBV27,TGTGCCAGCAGACAGGGGTTAAACACCGGGGAGCTGTTTTTT,CASRQGLNTGELFF
.,.,TRBJ2-7,TRBV7-3,TGTGCCAGCAGCTTACAGCACGGGTTCTACGAGCAGTACTTC,CASSLQHGFYEQYF
.,.,TRBJ2-1,TRBV18,TGTGCCAGCTCACCAAACCCTGCGGGGGAGCAGTTCTTC,CASSPNPAGEQFF
TRBD2,.,TRBJ2-3,TRBV4-2,TGTGCCAGCAGCCAAGTAGCGGGACGCCGGACAGATACGCAGTATTTT,CASSQVAGRRTDTQYF
.,few,TRBJ2-1,TRBV19,TGTGCCAGTAGCGACTTAGGAGGTAGAAATGAGCAGTTCTTC,CASSDLGGRNEQFF
TRBD1,.,TRBJ2-1,TRBV11-2,TGTGCCAGCAGCCAGAGACAGGGACGGTCCTACAATGAGCAGTTCTTC,CASSQRQGRSYNEQFF
TRBD2,.,TRBJ2-5,TRBV7-9,TGTGCCAGCAGCTTTAGCCTAGCGGACCACTTCCTGTACTTC,CASSFSLADHFLYF
.,few,TRBJ2-1,TRBV4-1,TGCGCCAGCAGCCTCGGAAATGGCGGGGCCTACAATGAGCAGTTCTTC,CASSLGNGGAYNEQFF
.,.,TRBJ2-1,TRBV7-2,TGTGCCAGCAGCCGCTCGGCAGGGCCCGCATACAATGAGCAGTTCTTC,CASSRSAGPAYNEQFF
TRBD1,.,TRBJ2-7,TRBV5-4,TGTGCCAGCAGCCCCGGGGGGACAGGGGGCAGCGAGCAGTACTTC,CASSPGGTGGSEQYF
.,.,TRBJ2-3,TRBV13,TGTGCCAGCAGCCCACAACAGGGATCCACAGATACGCAGTATTTT,CASSPQQGSTDTQYF
.,few,TRBJ1-2,TRBV29-1,TGCAGCGTTGTATCGTCCAGGGCTAACTATGGCTACACCTTC,CSVVSSRANYGYTF
.,few,TRBJ2-5,TRBV7-9,TGTGCCAGCAGCGTCGATAGCGGATCGTACCAAGAGACCCAGTACTTC,CASSVDSGSYQETQYF
TRBD2,.,TRBJ2-1,TRBV29-1,TGCAGCGCTGTGACTAGCGGGAGGAATGAGCAGTTCTTC,CSAVTSGRNEQFF
TRBD1,few,TRBJ1-2,TRBV19,TGTGCCAGTAGTAGAGGGACAGGGAAGGACTATGGCTACACCTTC,CASSRGTGKDYGYTF
.,many,TRBJ2-5,TRBV18,TGTGCCAGCTCACCGGGACTGGCGGGGGAGACCCAGTACTTC,CASSPGLAGETQYF
.,few,TRBJ1-3,TRBV27,TGTGCCAGCAGTCTCATGGCCGGAAACACCATATATTTT,CASSLMAGNTIYF
TRBD1,.,TRBJ1-2,TRBV6-1,TGTGCCAGCAGTGCCTACCGGACAGGAACCTATGGCTACACCTTC,CASSAYRTGTYGYTF
TRBD2,few,TRBJ2-1,TRBV18,TGTGCCAGCTCGCCACTAGCGGCTGAGCAGTTCTTC,CASSPLAAEQFF
.,.,TRBJ2-4,TRBV28,TGTGCCAGCAGTAGTCGACAGCTTCAGTACTTC,CASSSRQLQYF
.,.,TRBJ2-7,TRBV5-4,TGCGCCAGCAGCCAAAATAGCAACTCCTACGAGCAGTACTTC,CASSQNSNSYEQYF
TRBD2,.,TRBJ2-1,TRBV25-1,TGTGCCAGCAGTGAATTCCGCGGGAGGGCCGTCAATGAGCAGTTCTTC,CASSEFRGRAVNEQFF
TRBD1,.,TRBJ1-5,TRBV7-8,TGTGCCAGCAGCTCCAGGACAGGGAGCAATCAGCCCCAGCATTTT,CASSSRTGSNQPQHF
TRBD2,few,TRBJ2-7,TRBV11-2,TGTGCCAGCAACGGGGCTAGCGGGAGTTCGGAGCAGTACTTC,CASNGASGSSEQYF
.,.,TRBJ1-5,TRBV19,TGTGCCAGTAGTAGCGGGGGAACGCGCAATCAGCCCCAGCATTTT,CASSSGGTRNQPQHF
.,.,TRBJ2-3,TRBV28,TGTGCCAGCAGACCCTGGACTCCTACTCCTCGCACAGATACGCAGTATTTT,CASRPWTPTPRTDTQYF
.,.,TRBJ2-5,TRBV9,TGTGCCAGCAGCGCCCATAGCGGAGCGGAGACCCAGTACTTC,CASSAHSGAETQYF
TRBD2,.,TRBJ2-7,TRBV7-3,TGTGCCAGCAGCCGGACTAGCGGGAGTGGATACGAGCAGTACTTC,CASSRTSGSGYEQYF
.,.,TRBJ2-5,TRBV15,TGTGCCACCAGCAGAGACCAACTAGTACAAGAGACCCAGTACTTC,CATSRDQLVQETQYF
.,few,TRBJ2-7,TRBV5-1,TGCGCCAGCAGCGAGCTGAGAGAGCAGTACTTC,CASSELREQYF